This T cell receptor (beta chain) was sequenced for a study of blood T cells in healthy people across ages. The CDR3 consists of 16 residues. Germline V gives CDR1 SGHTA, CDR2 FQGNSA. Healthy Russian Caucasian donors spanned ages about 6 to 90 years. They isolated at least 6 million PBMCs from each sample. Study-wide points: Estimates drawn from one million T cells were deemed to understate diversity.

Sample-barcoded 5' priming and a J-beta primer mix drove a second PCR of roughly 7 to 11 cycles. TCRdb used MiXCR to reprocess the 5' RACE reads, holding one entry per CDR3 protein. This sample has about 570,000 distinct CDR3 sequences; approximately 25% occur once, and the top ten carry approximately 17%. Comments on this clonotype: Its antigen is currently unknown.

The specimen sequenced was blood. This TCR came from a woman between 65 and 79 years old in good health. This rearrangement joins TRBV7-2 to TRBJ2-5, with D perhaps TRBD2 (5 bases). The better agreement between TRBJ2-1 and the DNA end casts doubt on the J call. The CDR3 sequence: CASSLVGSIPYNEQFF. CDR3 nucleotides: TGTGCCAGCAGCTTAGTGGGGAGTATTCCCTACAATGAGCAGTTCTTC.